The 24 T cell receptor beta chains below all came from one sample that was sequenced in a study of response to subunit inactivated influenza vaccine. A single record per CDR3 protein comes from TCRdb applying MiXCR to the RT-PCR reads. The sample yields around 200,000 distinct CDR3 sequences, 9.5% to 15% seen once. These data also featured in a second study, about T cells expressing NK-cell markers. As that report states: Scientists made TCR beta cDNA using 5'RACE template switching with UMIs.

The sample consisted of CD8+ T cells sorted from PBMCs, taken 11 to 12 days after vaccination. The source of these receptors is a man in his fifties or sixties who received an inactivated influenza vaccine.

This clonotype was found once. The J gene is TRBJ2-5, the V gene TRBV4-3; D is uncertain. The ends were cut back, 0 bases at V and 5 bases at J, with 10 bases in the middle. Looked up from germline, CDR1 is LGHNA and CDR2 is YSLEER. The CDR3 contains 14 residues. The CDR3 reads CASSQDFGFETQYF. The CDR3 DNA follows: TGCGCCAGCAGCCAAGATTTCGGCTTTGAGACCCAGTACTTC.

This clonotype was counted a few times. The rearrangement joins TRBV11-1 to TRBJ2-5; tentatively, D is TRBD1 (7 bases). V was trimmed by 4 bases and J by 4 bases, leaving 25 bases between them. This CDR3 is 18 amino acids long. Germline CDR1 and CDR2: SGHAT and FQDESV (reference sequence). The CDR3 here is CASSSGVYWGQMPETQYF. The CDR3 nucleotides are TGTGCCAGCAGCTCGGGGGTCTATTGGGGACAGATGCCAGAGACCCAGTACTTC.

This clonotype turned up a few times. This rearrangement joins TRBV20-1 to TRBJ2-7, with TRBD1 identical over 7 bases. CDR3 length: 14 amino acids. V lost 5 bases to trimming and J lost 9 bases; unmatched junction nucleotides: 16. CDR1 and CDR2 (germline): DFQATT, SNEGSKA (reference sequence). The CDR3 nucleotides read TGCAGTGCTCAGAAGGGGACAGATATACATGGGCAGTACTTC. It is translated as CSAQKGTDIHGQYF.

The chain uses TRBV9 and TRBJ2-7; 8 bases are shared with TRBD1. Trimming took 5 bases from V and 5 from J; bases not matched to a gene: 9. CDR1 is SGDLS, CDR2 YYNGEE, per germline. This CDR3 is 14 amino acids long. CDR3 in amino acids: CASSRQGAFHEQYF. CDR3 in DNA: TGTGCCAGCAGTCGGCAGGGGGCTTTTCACGAGCAGTACTTC.

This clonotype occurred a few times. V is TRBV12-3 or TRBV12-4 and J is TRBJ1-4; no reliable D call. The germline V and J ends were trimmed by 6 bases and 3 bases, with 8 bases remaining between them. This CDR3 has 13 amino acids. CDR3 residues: CASRFEANEKLFF. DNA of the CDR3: TGTGCCAGCAGGTTCGAGGCTAATGAAAAACTGTTTTTT.

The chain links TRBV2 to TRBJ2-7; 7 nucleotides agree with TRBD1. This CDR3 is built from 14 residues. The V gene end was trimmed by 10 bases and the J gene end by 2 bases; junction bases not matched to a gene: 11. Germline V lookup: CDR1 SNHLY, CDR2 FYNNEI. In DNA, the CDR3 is TGTGCCACCGCATCTCTGACAGGGCCCTACGAGCAGTACTTC. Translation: CATASLTGPYEQYF.

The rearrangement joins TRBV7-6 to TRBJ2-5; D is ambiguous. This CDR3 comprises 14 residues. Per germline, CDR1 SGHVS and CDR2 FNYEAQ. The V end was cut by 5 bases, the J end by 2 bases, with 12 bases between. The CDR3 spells CASSPGSIQETQYF. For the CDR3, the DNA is TGTGCCAGCAGCCCCGGGTCTATACAAGAGACCCAGTACTTC.

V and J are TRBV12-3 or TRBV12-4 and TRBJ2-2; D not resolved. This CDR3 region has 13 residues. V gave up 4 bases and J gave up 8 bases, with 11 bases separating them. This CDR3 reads CASSSQVAGELFF. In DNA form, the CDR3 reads TGTGCCAGCAGTTCGCAGGTGGCGGGGGAGCTGTTTTTT.

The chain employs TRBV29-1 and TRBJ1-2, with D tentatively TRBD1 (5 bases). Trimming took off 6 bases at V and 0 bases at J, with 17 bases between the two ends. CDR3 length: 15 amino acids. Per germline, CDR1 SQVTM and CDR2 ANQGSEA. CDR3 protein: CSVERWGVANYGYTF. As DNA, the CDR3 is TGCAGCGTAGAAAGATGGGGGGTAGCTAACTATGGCTACACCTTC. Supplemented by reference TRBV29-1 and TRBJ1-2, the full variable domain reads SAVISQKPSRDICQRGTSLTIQCQVDSQVTMMFWYRQQPGQSLTLIATANQGSEATYESGFVIDKFPISRPNLTFSTLTVSNMSPEDSSIYLCSVERWGVANYGYTFGSGTRLTVV.

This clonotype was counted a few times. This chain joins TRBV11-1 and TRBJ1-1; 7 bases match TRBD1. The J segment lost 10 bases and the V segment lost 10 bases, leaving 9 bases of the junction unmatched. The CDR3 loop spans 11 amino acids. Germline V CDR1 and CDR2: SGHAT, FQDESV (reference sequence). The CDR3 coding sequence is TGTGCCATACTTAAGAGGGACAGAGCTTTCTTT. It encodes CAILKRDRAFF.

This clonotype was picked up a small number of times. The CDR3 sequence: CASSLERLSTDTQYF. The DNA for the CDR3 is TGTGCCAGCAGTTTGGAACGACTTAGCACAGATACGCAGTATTTT. V usage is TRBV12-3 or TRBV12-4 and J usage is TRBJ2-3, with unresolved D. V was clipped by 3 bases and J by 0 bases, with 10 bases between them. This CDR3 contains 15 residues.

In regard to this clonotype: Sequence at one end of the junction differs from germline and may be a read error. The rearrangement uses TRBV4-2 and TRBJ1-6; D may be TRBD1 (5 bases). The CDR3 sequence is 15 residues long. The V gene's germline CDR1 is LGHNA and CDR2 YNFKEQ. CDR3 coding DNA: TGTGCCAGCAGCCAAAGGGCAGGGAATAACTCACCCCTCCACTTT. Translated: CASSQRAGNNSPLHF.

The CDR3 bases are TGCGCCAGCAGCCAAGATCGGGGACACCTCTACGAGCAGTACTTC. Its protein is CASSQDRGHLYEQYF. V is TRBV4-1 and J is TRBJ2-7; D may be TRBD1 (6 bases). Germline V lookup: CDR1 MGHRA, CDR2 YSYEKL. V lost 0 bases, J lost 3 bases, and 12 bases lay in between. The CDR3 consists of 15 residues.

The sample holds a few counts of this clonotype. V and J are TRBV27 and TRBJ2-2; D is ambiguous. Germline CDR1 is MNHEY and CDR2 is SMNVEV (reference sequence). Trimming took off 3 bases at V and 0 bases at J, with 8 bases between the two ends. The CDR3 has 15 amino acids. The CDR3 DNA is TGTGCCAGCAGTTTTGTAGTAGCGAACACCGGGGAGCTGTTTTTT. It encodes CASSFVVANTGELFF.

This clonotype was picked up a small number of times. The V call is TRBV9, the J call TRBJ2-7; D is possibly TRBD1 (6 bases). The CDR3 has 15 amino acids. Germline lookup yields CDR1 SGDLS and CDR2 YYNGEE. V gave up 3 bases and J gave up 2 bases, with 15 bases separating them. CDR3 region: CASSGGSGVTYEQYF. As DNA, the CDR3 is TGTGCCAGCAGCGGAGGTTCAGGGGTCACCTACGAGCAGTACTTC. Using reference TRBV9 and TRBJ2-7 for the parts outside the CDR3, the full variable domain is DSGVTQTPKHLITATGQRVTLRCSPRSGDLSVYWYQQSLDQGLQFLIQYYNGEERAKGNILERFSAQQFPDLHSELNLSSLELGDSALYFCASSGGSGVTYEQYFGPGTRLTVT.

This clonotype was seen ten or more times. CDR3 DNA sequence: TGTGCCAGCACTTTGACTAGCGGGACATGGGTATATTTT. This encodes CASTLTSGTWVYF. This chain joins TRBV7-2 and TRBJ2-3; 11 bases match TRBD2. CDR1 and CDR2 (germline): SGHTA, FQGNSA. The CDR3 is 13 residues long. V shed 7 bases, J shed 15 bases, and the junction held 12 bases outside the gene matches.

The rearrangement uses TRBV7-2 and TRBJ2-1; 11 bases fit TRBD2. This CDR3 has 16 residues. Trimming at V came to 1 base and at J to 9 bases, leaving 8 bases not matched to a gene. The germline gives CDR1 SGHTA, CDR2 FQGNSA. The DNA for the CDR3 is TGTGCCAGCAGCTTAGGTCGTAGCGGGAGGGCAACTGAGCAGTTCTTC. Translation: CASSLGRSGRATEQFF.

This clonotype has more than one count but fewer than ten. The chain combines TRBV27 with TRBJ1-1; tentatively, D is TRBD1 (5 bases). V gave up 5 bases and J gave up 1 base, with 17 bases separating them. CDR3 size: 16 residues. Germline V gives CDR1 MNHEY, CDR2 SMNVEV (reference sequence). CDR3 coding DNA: TGTGCCAGCAGTAGGGCCCTAGGGGTGGGGAACACTGAAGCTTTCTTT. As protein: CASSRALGVGNTEAFF.

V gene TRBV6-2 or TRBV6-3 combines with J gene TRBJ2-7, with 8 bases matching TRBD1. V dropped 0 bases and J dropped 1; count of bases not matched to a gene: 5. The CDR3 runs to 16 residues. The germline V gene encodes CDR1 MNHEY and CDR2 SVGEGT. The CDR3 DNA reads TGTGCCAGCAGTTACTCGAAGAGGACAGGGTCCTACGAGCAGTACTTC. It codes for CASSYSKRTGSYEQYF.

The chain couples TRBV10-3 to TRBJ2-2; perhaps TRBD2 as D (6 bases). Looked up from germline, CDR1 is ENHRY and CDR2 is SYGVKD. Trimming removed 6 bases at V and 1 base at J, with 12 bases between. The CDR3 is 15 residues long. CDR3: CAISPGLVNTGELFF. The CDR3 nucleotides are TGTGCCATCAGCCCGGGACTCGTGAACACCGGGGAGCTGTTTTTT.

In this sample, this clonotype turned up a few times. CDR3 protein: CASSPGEVFYGYGYTF. In DNA, the CDR3 is TGTGCCAGCTCTCCGGGGGAGGTGTTCTATGGCTATGGCTACACCTTC. The rearrangement links TRBV7-2 to TRBJ1-2, with D possibly matching TRBD1 (5 bases). The CDR3 runs to 16 residues. CDR1 SGHTA and CDR2 FQGNSA come from the germline V gene. Trimming removed 8 bases at V and 4 bases at J, with 23 bases between.

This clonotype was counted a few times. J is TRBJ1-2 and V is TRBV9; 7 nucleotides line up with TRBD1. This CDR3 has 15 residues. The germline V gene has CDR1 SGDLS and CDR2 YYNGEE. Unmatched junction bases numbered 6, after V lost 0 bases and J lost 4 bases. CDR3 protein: CASSVVDREVYGYTF. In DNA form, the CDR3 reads TGTGCCAGCAGCGTAGTCGACAGGGAAGTCTATGGCTACACCTTC.

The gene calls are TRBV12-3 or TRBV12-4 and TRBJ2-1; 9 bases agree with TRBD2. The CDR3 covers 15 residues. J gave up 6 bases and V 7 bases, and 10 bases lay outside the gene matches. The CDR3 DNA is TGTGCCAGCACCCCGGCGGGCGGGGGGGCCAATGAGCAGTTCTTC. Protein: CASTPAGGGANEQFF.

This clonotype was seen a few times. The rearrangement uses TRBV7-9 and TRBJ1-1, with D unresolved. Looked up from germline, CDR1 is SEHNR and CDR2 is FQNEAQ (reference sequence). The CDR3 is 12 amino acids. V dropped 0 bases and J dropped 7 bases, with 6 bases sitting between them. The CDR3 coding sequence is TGTGCCAGCAGCTTAGCGTGGAATGAAGCTTTCTTT. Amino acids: CASSLAWNEAFF.